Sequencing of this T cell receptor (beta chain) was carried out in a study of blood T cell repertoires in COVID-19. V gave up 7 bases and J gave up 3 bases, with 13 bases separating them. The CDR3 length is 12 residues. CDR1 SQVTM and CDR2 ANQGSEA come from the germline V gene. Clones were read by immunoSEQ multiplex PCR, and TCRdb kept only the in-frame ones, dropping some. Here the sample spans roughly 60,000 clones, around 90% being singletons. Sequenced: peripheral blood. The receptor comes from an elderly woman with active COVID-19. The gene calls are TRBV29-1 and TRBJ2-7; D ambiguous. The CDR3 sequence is CSGSEVGYEQYF. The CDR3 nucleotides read TGCAGCGGTAGTGAGGTGGGCTACGAGCAGTACTTC.